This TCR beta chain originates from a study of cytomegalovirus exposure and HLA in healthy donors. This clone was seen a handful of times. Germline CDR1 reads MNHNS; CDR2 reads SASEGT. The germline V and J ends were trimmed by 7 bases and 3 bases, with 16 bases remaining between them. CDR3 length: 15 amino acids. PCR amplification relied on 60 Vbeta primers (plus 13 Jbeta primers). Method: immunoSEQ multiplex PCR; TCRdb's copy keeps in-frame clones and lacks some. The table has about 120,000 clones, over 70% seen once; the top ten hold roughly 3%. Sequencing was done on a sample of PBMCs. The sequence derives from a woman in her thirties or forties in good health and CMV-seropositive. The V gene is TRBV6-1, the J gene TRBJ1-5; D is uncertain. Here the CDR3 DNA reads TGTGCCAGCAACCGAGGTGGAGGCTACAATCAGCCCCAGCATTTT. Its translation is CASNRGGGYNQPQHF.